The T cell receptor (beta chain) described here comes from a study of tumor and adjacent non-tumor tissue in lung cancer. This sample's RNA came from whole unsorted tissue. This non-tumor lung sample came from over 3 cm beyond the tumor edge. Three rounds of nested PCR, following a modified ARM-PCR protocol, produced the TCRbeta library. TCRdb passed the multiplex PCR reads through MiXCR, listing each CDR3 protein once. The sample lists some 51,000 distinct CDR3 sequences, less than 70% occurring once. Germline V CDR1 and CDR2: MNHEY, SVGAGI. The CDR3 is 15 amino acids. As concerns this clonotype: One junction end disagrees with the germline gene, perhaps due to a read error.

The rearrangement links TRBV6-5 to TRBJ1-2, with 7 bases fitting TRBD1. The sequenced sample was distant non-tumor lung tissue. This sequence originates from a woman in her 70s with non-small cell lung cancer. The CDR3 is CASSHRTGINYGYTF. In DNA form, the CDR3 reads TGTGCCAGCAGCCACCGGACAGGAATTAACTATGGCTACACGTTC.